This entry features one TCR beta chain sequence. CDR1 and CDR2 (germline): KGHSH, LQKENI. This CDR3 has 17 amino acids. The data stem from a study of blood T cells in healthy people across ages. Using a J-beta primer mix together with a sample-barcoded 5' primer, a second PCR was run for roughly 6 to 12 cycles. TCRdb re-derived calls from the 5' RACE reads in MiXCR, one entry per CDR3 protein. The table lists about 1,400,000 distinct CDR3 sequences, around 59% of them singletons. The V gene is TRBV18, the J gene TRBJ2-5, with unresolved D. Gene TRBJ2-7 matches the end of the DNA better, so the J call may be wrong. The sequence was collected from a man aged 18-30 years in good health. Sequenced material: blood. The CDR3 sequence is CASSPPVGSQNPYEQYF. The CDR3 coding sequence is TGTGCCAGCTCACCACCGGTTGGCAGCCAAAATCCCTACGAGCAGTACTTC.